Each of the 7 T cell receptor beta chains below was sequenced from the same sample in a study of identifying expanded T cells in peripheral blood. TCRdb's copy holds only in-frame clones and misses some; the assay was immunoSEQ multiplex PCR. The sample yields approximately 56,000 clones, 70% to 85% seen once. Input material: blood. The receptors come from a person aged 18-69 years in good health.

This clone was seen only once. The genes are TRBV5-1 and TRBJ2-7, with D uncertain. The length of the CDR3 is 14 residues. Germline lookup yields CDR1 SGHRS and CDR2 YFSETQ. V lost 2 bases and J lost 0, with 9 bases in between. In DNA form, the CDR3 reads TGCGCCAGCAGCTTAAGGCCGGACTCCTACGAGCAGTACTTC. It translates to CASSLRPDSYEQYF.

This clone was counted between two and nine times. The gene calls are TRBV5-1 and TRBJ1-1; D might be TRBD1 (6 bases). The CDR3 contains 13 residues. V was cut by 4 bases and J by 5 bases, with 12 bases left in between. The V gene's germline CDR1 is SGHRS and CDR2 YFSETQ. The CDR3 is CASSIGGQTEAFF. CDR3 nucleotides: TGCGCCAGCAGCATTGGGGGACAAACTGAAGCTTTCTTT.

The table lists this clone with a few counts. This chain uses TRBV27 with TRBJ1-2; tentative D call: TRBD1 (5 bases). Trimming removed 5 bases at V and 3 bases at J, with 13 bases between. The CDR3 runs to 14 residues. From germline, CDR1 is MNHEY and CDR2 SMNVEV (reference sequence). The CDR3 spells CASSLAKGHYGYTF. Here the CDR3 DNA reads TGTGCCAGCAGTCTCGCAAAGGGGCACTATGGCTACACCTTC.

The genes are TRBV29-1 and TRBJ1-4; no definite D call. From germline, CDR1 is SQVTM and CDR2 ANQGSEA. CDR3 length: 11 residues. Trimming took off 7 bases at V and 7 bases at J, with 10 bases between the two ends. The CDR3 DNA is TGCAGCGCCCGGCTGGGTGAAAAACTGTTTTTT. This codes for CSARLGEKLFF.

In DNA, the CDR3 is TGTGCCAGCAGTGAATTCGGGGTCGGAACAGGGGGAAAACCTGGGGCCAACGTCCTGACTTTC. This encodes CASSEFGVGTGGKPGANVLTF. The gene calls are TRBV6-1 and TRBJ2-6, with 8 bases lining up with TRBD1. Germline V lookup: CDR1 MNHNS, CDR2 SASEGT. The CDR3 covers 21 residues. V trimming: 2 bases; J trimming: 2 bases; junction bases outside the gene matches: 17.

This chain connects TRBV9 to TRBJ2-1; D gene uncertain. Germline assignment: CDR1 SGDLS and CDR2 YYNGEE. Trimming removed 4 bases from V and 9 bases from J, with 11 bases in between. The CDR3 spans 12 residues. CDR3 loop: CASSSYLSEQFF. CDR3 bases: TGTGCCAGCAGCTCTTATCTGAGTGAGCAGTTCTTC.

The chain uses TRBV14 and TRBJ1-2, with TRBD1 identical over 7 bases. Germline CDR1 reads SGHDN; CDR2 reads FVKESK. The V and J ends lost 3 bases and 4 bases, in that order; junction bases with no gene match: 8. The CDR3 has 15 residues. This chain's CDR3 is CASSQGTAMIYGYTF. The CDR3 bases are TGTGCCAGCAGCCAGGGGACAGCGATGATCTATGGCTACACCTTC.